This entry lists 9 T cell receptor beta chains sequenced from one sample in a study of brain T cells in children with intractable seizures. Some clones are missing from TCRdb's copy, which holds only in-frame ones; the method was immunoSEQ multiplex PCR. The sample holds a few hundred thousand clones, approximately 93% seen once. As for time point: blood from clinic visit 5 months post-surgery; TSC patient then seizure free. Material: peripheral blood, obtained less than 6 months after surgery. The receptors stem from a boy under two years old with tuberous sclerosis and intractable seizures.

The chain joins TRBV2 to TRBJ2-2; unclear D gene. CDR1 is SNHLY and CDR2 is FYNNEI in the germline V gene. With 5 bases removed from V and 2 bases from J, the gap between germline ends came to 15 bases. The CDR3 sequence is 16 residues long. Written as DNA, the CDR3 is TGTGCCAGCAGTAAACAACTATACGTTAACACCGGGGAGCTGTTTTTT. Translated: CASSKQLYVNTGELFF. Full variable domain (outside the CDR3, taken from reference TRBV2 and TRBJ2-2): EPEVTQTPSHQVTQMGQEVILRCVPISNHLYFYWYRQILGQKVEFLVSFYNNEISEKSEIFDDQFSVERPDGSNFTLKIRSTKLEDSAMYFCASSKQLYVNTGELFFGEGSRLTVL.

V is TRBV11-3 and J is TRBJ1-1; D not resolved. The CDR3 length is 12 residues. Germline V CDR1 and CDR2: SGHNT, YENEEA. Trimming pared 5 bases from V and 5 bases from J, leaving 9 bases between. The CDR3 sequence is CASSVSGTEAFF. The CDR3 DNA reads as TGTGCCAGCAGCGTGAGTGGGACTGAAGCTTTCTTT. The full variable domain, with the rest looked up from reference TRBV11-3 and TRBJ1-1, is EAGVVQSPRYKIIEKKQPVAFWCNPISGHNTLYWYLQNLGQGPELLIRYENEEAVDDSQLPKDRFSAERLKGVDSTLKIQPAELGDSAVYLCASSVSGTEAFFGQGTRLTVV.

V and J are TRBV5-5 and TRBJ2-7; 7 bases map to TRBD1. The V gene's germline CDR1 is SGHKS and CDR2 YYEKEE (reference sequence). J was trimmed by 3 bases and V by 5 bases; bases with no gene match: 11. The CDR3 runs 15 residues. The CDR3 sequence: CASSSYLGQDYEQYF. Here the CDR3 DNA reads TGTGCCAGCAGTTCCTACCTCGGACAGGACTACGAGCAGTACTTC.

The chain joins TRBV18 to TRBJ1-6; D gene unclear. The ends were cut back, 6 bases at V and 6 bases at J, with 18 bases in the middle. CDR3 length: 16 residues. Germline lookup yields CDR1 KGHSH and CDR2 LQKENI. DNA for the CDR3: TGTGCCAGCTCCGCCGCGGGAGGGTCGGGTAATTCACCCCTCCACTTT. As protein: CASSAAGGSGNSPLHF.

This clone has just one count. The chain couples TRBV4-1 to TRBJ2-1, with 7 positions matching TRBD2. V shed 0 bases and J 2 bases; nucleotides not matched to a gene: 7. The CDR3 covers 17 residues. The germline gives CDR1 MGHRA, CDR2 YSYEKL. CDR3 DNA sequence: TGCGCCAGCAGCCAAGATTCTCAGCTAGCGGCCTACAATGAGCAGTTCTTC. Protein product: CASSQDSQLAAYNEQFF.

This chain uses TRBV11-3 with TRBJ2-1; TRBD2 agrees at 10 bases. CDR3 size: 16 residues. Germline lookup yields CDR1 SGHNT and CDR2 YENEEA. V was pared by 5 bases and J by 9 bases, with 13 bases of the junction left unmatched. CDR3 bases: TGTGCCAGCAGCCTAAGCAGCGGGGGGGCTAGAGGTGAGCAGTTCTTC. Translating it yields CASSLSSGGARGEQFF.

The chain joins TRBV4-1 to TRBJ1-4; TRBD1 matches at 7 bases. V was pared by 7 bases and J by 2 bases, with 19 bases of the junction left unmatched. This CDR3 region has 19 residues. CDR1 and CDR2 from the germline V gene are MGHRA and YSYEKL. The CDR3 DNA reads TGCGCCAGCAAGATTTCCGGGACAGCGACCCGATCCACTAATGAAAAACTGTTTTTT. Encoded protein: CASKISGTATRSTNEKLFF.

The chain links TRBV25-1 to TRBJ1-2; D unresolved. The V gene lost 4 bases and the J gene lost 7 bases, with 13 bases spanning the gap. The V gene's germline CDR1 is MGHDK and CDR2 SYGVNS. This CDR3 comprises 13 residues. The CDR3 bases are TGTGCCAGCAGTGCACACCACAGCGCTGGCTACACCTTC. This gives the protein CASSAHHSAGYTF.

The V gene is TRBV11-2, the J gene TRBJ2-2; D is perhaps TRBD1 or TRBD2 (5 bases each). Per the germline V gene, CDR1 is SGHAT and CDR2 is FQNNGV. Trimming stripped 11 bases from V and 4 bases from J, with 20 bases between. This CDR3 is built from 15 residues. CDR3 bases: TGTGCCCGCCGCCCCGGCCGGGGCGCCACCGGGGAGCTGTTTTTT. This gives the protein CARRPGRGATGELFF.